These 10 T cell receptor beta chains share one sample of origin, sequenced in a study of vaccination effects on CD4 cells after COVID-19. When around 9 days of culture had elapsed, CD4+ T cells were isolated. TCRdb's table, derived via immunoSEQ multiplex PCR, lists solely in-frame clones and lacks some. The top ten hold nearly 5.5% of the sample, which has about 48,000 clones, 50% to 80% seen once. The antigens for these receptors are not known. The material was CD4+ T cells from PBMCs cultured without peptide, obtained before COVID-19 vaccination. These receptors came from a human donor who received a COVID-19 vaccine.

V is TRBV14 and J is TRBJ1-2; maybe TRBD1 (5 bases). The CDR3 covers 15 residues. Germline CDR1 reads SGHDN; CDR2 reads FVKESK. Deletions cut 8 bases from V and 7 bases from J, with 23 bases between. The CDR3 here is CASSTSGTLRRGYTF. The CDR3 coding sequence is TGTGCCAGCTCAACTTCCGGGACCCTACGACGTGGCTACACCTTC.

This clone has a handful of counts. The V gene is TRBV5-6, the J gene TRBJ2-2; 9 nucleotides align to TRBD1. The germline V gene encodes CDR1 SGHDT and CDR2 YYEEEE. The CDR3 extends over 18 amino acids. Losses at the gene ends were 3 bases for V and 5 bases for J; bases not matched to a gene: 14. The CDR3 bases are TGTGCCAGCAGCTGGGATCCCGGGACAGGGTTGTTGACCGGGGAGCTGTTTTTT. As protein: CASSWDPGTGLLTGELFF.

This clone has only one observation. The CDR3 DNA reads as TGTGCCACCAGTGATCAACAGGGGAATAGGAATGAAAAACTGTTTTTT. Amino acids: CATSDQQGNRNEKLFF. The rearrangement uses TRBV24-1 and TRBJ1-4; 7 nucleotides align to TRBD1. The CDR3 consists of 16 residues. Germline V gene lookup returns CDR1 KGHDR and CDR2 SFDVKD. Trimming at V came to 3 bases and at J to 5 bases, leaving 8 bases not matched to a gene.

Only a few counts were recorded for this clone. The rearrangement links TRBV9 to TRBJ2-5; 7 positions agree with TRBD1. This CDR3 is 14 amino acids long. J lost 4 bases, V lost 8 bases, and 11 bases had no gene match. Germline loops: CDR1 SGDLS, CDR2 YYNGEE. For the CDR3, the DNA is TGTGCCAGTTCCGTCGGGACAGTAGGAGAGACCCAGTACTTC. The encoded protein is CASSVGTVGETQYF.

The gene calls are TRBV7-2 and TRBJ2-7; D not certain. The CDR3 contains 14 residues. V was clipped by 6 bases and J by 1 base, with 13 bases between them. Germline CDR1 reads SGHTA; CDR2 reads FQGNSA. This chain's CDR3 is CASSVQDGSYEQYF. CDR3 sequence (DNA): TGTGCCAGCAGTGTTCAGGACGGTTCCTACGAGCAGTACTTC.

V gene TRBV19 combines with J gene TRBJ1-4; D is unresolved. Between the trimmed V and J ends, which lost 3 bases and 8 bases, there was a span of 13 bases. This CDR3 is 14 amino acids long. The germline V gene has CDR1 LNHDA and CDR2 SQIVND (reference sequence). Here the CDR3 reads CASSMGSLGEKLFF. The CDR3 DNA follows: TGTGCCAGTAGTATGGGTTCTCTTGGCGAAAAACTGTTTTTT.

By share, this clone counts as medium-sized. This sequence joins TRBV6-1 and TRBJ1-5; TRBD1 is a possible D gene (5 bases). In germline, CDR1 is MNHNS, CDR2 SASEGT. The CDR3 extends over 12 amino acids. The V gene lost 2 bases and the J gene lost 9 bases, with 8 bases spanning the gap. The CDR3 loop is CASSERGRPQHF. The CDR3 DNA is TGTGCCAGCAGTGAACGGGGGAGGCCCCAGCATTTT.

The CDR3 sequence is CAISPAGTEAFF. The CDR3 nucleotides are TGTGCCATCAGTCCCGCAGGGACTGAAGCTTTCTTT. The chain is built from TRBV10-3 and TRBJ1-1; D possibly corresponds to TRBD1 (5 bases). This CDR3 comprises 12 residues. Trimming cost V 5 bases and J 5 bases, with 9 bases left between them. Germline lookup yields CDR1 ENHRY and CDR2 SYGVKD.

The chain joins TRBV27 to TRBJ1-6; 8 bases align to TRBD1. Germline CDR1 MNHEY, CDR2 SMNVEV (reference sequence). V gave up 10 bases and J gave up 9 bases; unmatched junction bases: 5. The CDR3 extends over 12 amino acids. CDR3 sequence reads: CATKTGVSPLHF. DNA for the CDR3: TGTGCCACCAAGACAGGGGTTTCACCCCTCCACTTT.

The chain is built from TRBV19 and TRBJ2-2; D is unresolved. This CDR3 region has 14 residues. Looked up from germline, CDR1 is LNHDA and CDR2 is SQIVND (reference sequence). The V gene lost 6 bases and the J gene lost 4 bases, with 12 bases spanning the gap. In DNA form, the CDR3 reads TGTGCCAGTAGAAGAGACCCTTTCACCGGGGAGCTGTTTTTT. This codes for CASRRDPFTGELFF. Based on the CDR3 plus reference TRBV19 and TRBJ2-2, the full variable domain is DGGITQSPKYLFRKEGQNVTLSCEQNLNHDAMYWYRQDPGQGLRLIYYSQIVNDFQKGDIAEGYSVSREKKESFPLTVTSAQKNPTAFYLCASRRDPFTGELFFGEGSRLTVL.